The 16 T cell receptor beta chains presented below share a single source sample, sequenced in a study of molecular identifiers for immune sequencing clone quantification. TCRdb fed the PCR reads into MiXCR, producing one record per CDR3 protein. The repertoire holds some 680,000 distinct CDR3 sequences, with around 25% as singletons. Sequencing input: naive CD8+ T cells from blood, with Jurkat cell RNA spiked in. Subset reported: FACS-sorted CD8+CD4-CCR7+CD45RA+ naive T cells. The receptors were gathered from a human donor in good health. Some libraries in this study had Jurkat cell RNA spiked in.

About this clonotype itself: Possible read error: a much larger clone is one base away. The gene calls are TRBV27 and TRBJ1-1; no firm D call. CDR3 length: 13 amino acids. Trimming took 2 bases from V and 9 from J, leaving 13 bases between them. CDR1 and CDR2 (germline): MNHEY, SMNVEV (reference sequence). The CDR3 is CASSLTRGSQAFF. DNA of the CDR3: TGTGCCAGCAGTTTAACACGGGGTTCCCAAGCTTTCTTT.

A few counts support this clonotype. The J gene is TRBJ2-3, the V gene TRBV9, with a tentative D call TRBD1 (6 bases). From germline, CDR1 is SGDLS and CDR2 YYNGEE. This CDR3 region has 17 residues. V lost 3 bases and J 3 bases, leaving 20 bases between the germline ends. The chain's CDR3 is CASSAPHRGFETDTQYF. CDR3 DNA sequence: TGTGCCAGCAGCGCCCCCCATAGGGGGTTCGAGACAGATACGCAGTATTTT.

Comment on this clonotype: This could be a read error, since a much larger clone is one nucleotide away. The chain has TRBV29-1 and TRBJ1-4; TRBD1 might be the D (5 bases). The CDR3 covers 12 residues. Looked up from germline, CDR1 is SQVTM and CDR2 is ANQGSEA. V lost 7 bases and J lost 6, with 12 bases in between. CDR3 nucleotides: TGCAGCGCTTGGGACGGCTATGAAAAACTGTTTTTT. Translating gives CSAWDGYEKLFF.

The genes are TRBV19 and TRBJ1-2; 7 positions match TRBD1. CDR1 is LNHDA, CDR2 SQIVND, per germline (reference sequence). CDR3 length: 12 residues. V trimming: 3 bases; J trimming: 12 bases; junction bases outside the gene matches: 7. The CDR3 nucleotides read TGTGCCAGTAGTATCCCGGGGGACAGCAACACCTTC. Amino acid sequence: CASSIPGDSNTF.

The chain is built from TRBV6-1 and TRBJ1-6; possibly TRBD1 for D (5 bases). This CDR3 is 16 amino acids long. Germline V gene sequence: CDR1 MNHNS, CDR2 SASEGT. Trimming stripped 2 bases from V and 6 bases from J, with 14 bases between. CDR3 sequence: CASSEFLGGSNSPLHF. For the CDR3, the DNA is TGTGCCAGCAGTGAATTTCTGGGGGGATCTAATTCACCCCTCCACTTT.

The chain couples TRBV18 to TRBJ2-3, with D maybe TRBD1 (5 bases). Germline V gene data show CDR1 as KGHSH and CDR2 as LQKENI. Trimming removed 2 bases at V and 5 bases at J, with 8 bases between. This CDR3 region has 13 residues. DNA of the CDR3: TGTGCCAGCTCACCATGGGGCGAAGATACGCAGTATTTT. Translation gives CASSPWGEDTQYF.

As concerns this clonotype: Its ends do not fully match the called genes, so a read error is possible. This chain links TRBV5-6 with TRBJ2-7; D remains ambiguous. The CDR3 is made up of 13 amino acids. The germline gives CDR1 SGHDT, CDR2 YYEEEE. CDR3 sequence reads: CASSVSQGNERYF. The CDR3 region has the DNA TGTGCCAGCAGCGTCTCCCAAGGTAACGAGCGGTACTTC.

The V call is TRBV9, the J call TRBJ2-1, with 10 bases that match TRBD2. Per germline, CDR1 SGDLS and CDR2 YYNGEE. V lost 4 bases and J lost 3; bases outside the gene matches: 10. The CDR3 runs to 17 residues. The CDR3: CASSNQLAGASYNEQFF. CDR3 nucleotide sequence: TGTGCCAGCAGCAATCAGCTAGCGGGAGCTAGCTACAATGAGCAGTTCTTC. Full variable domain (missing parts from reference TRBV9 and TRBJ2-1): DSGVTQTPKHLITATGQRVTLRCSPRSGDLSVYWYQQSLDQGLQFLIQYYNGEERAKGNILERFSAQQFPDLHSELNLSSLELGDSALYFCASSNQLAGASYNEQFFGPGTRLTVL.

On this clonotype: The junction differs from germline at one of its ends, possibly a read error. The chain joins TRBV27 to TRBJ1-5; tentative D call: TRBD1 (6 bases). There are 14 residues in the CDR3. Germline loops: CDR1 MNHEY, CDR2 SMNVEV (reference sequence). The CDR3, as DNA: TGTGCCAGCAGTTTAGGGGGGGCTTATCCGCCCCCGCATTTT. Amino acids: CASSLGGAYPPPHF.

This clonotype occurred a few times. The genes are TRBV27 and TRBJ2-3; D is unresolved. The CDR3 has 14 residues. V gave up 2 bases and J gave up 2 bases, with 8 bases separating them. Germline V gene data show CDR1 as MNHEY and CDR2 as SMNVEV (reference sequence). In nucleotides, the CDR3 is TGTGCCAGCAGTTTAATAGAAAACACAGATACGCAGTATTTT. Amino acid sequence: CASSLIENTDTQYF.

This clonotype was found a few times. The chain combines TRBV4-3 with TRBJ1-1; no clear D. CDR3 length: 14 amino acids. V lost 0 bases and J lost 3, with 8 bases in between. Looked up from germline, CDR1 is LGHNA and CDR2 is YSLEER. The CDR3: CASSQDRTHTEAFF. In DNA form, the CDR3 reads TGCGCCAGCAGCCAAGATCGAACGCACACTGAAGCTTTCTTT.

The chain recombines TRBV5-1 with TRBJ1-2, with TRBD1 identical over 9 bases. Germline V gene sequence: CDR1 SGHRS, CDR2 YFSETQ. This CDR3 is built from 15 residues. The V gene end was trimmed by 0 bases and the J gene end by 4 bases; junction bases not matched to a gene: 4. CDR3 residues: CASSLDRGRSYGYTF. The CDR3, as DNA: TGCGCCAGCAGCTTGGACAGGGGGCGCAGCTATGGCTACACCTTC.

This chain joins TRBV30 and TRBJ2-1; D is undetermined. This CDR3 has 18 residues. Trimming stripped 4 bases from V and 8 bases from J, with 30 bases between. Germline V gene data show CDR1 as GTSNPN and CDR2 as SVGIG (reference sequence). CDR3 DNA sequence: TGTGCCTGGACCACTGGGTCATCAGTATCCTATCGCCCCGATGAGCAGTTCTTC. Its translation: CAWTTGSSVSYRPDEQFF.

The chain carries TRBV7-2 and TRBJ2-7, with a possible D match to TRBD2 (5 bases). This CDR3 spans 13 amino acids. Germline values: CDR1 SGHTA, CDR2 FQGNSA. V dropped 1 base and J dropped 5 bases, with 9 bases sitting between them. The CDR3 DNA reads TGTGCCAGCAGCTTAGGACTAATGAACGAGCAGTACTTC. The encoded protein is CASSLGLMNEQYF.

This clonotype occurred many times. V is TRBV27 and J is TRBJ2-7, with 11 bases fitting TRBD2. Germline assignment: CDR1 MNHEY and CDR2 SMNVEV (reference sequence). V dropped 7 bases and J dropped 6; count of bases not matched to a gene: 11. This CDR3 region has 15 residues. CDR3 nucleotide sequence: TGTGCCAGCACGTCGTTAGCGGGAGGGCCGCCCGAGCAGTACTTC. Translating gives CASTSLAGGPPEQYF.

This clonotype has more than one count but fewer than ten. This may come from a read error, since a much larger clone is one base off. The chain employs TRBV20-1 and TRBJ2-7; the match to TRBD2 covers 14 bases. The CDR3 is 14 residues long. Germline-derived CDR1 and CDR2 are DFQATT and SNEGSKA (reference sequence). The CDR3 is CSARGLAGAYERYF. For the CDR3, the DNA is TGCAGTGCTAGGGGACTAGCGGGGGCCTACGAGCGGTACTTC.